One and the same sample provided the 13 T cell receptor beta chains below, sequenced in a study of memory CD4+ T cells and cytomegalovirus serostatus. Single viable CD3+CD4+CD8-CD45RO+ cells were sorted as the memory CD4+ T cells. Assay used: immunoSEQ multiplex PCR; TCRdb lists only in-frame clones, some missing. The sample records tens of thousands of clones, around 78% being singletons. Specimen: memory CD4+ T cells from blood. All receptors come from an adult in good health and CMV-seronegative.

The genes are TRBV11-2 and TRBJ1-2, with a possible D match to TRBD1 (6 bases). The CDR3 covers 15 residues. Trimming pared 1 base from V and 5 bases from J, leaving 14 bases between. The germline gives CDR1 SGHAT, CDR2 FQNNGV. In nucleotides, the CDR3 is TGTGCCAGCAGCTTAGCTGGGGGCGCGGGTTATGGCTACACCTTC. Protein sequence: CASSLAGGAGYGYTF.

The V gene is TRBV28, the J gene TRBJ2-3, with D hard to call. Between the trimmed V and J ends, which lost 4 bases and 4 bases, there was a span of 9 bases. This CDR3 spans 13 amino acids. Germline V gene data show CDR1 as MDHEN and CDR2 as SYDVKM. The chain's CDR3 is CASSSGSSDTQYF. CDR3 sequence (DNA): TGTGCCAGCAGTTCCGGGTCGTCAGATACGCAGTATTTT.

The CDR3 loop reads CASSLRGQRRTYEQYF. The CDR3 region has the DNA TGTGCCAGCAGTTTAAGGGGACAGAGGAGGACCTACGAGCAGTACTTC. This chain links TRBV28 with TRBJ2-7; TRBD1 agrees at 7 bases. Unmatched junction bases numbered 9, after V lost 2 bases and J lost 2 bases. This CDR3 contains 16 residues. Looked up from germline, CDR1 is MDHEN and CDR2 is SYDVKM.

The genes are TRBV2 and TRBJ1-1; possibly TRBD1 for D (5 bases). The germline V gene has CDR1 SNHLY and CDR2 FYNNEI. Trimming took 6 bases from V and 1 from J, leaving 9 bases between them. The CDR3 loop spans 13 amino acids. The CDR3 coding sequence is TGTGCCAGCAGCCGGACACAGAACACTGAAGCTTTCTTT. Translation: CASSRTQNTEAFF.

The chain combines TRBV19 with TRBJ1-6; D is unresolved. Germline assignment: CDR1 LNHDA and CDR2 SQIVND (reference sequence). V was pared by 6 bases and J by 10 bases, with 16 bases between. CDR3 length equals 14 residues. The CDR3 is CASRSRVGGSPLHF. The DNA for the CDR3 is TGTGCCAGTAGGTCCCGGGTCGGAGGCTCACCCCTCCACTTT.

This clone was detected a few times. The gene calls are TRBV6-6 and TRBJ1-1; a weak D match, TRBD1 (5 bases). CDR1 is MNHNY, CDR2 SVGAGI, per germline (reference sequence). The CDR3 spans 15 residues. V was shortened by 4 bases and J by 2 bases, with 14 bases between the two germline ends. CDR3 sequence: CASSSLRQGNTEAFF. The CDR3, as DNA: TGTGCCAGCAGTTCCCTTAGGCAGGGAAACACTGAAGCTTTCTTT.

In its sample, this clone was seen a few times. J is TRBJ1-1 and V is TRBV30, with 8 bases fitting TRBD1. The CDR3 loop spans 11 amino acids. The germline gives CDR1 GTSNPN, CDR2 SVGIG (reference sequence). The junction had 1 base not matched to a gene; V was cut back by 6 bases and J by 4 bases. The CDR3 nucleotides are TGTGCCTGCGGACAGGGCACTGAAGCTTTCTTT. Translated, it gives CACGQGTEAFF.

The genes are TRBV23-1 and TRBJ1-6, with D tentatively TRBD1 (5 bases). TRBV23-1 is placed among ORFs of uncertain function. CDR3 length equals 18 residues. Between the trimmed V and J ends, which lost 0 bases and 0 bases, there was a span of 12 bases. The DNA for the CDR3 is TGCGCCAGCAGTCAATCGGGGAAGGGGAGCTCCTATAATTCACCCCTCCACTTT. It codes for CASSQSGKGSSYNSPLHF.

CDR3 DNA: TGTGCCAGCAGAGACTTCCACAATGAGCAGTTCTTC. Its protein product is CASRDFHNEQFF. This chain joins TRBV2 and TRBJ2-1; D ambiguous. This CDR3 has 12 amino acids. Germline CDR1 reads SNHLY; CDR2 reads FYNNEI. V gave up 6 bases and J gave up 5 bases, with 8 bases separating them.

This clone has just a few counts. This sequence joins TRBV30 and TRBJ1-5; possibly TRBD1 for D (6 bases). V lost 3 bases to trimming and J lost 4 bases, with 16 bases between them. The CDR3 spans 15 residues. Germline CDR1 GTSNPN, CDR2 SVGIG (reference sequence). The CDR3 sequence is CAWSPGTTQNQPQHF. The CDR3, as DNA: TGTGCCTGGAGCCCAGGGACAACCCAAAATCAGCCCCAGCATTTT.

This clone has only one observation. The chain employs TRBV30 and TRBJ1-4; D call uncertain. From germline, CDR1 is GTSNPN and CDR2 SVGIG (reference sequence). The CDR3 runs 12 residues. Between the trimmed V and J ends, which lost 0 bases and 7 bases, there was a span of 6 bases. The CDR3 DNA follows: TGTGCCTGGAGTGTACGGGGTGAAAAACTGTTTTTT. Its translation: CAWSVRGEKLFF. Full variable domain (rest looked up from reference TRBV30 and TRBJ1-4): SQTIHQWPATLVQPVGSPLSLECTVEGTSNPNLYWYRQAAGRGLQLLFYSVGIGQISSEVPQNLSASRPQDRQFILSSKKLLLSDSGFYLCAWSVRGEKLFFGSGTQLSVL.

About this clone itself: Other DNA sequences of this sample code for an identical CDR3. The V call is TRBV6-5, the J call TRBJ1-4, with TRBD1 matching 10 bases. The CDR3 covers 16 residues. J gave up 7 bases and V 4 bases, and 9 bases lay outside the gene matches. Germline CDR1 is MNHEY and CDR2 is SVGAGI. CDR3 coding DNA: TGTGCCAGCAGTTCCCCTAACCGGGACAGGGGTGAAAAACTGTTTTTT. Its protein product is CASSSPNRDRGEKLFF.

CDR3 sequence (DNA): TGTGCCAGCAGCTTAGAGGTTGGGCAGGCGATGACCTACGAGCAGTACTTC. The encoded protein is CASSLEVGQAMTYEQYF. The chain has TRBV7-6 and TRBJ2-7; D gene unclear. Trimming stripped 1 base from V and 2 bases from J, with 18 bases between. This CDR3 has 17 amino acids. Germline loops: CDR1 SGHVS, CDR2 FNYEAQ.